In its sample, the clone carrying this T cell receptor (beta chain) was seen a few times. Its antigen is unidentified. Exclusion followed for patients with uncontrolled infection, other autoimmune disease, pregnancy or lactation. With V trimmed by 4 bases and J by 2 bases, 7 bases remained unmatched. The germline V gene has CDR1 SQVTM and CDR2 ANQGSEA. The CDR3 contains 14 residues. The data are from a study of T cells in Graves' hyperthyroidism and ophthalmopathy. RNA transcripts provided the source from which TCR beta CDR3 regions were amplified. Carried out on the TCR CDR3, a first-round RT-PCR used the HTBI primer set. TCRdb itself ran the multiplex PCR reads through MiXCR, one entry per CDR3 protein. The sample comprises around 520,000 distinct CDR3 sequences, roughly 15% of which are singletons, and about 15% rests with the top ten. Whole-study findings and limits: The model forecast ophthalmopathy, anticipating it by a median roughly 6.3 months before onset.

The chain employs TRBV29-1 and TRBJ2-5; 7 bases are shared with TRBD2. Sequencing used blood. The TCR originated in a woman aged 40 to 50 with Graves' hyperthyroidism. The CDR3 coding sequence is TGCAGCGTTGTTACCCCTAGCGGACAAGAGACCCAGTACTTC. This codes for CSVVTPSGQETQYF.